Shown below are 18 T cell receptor beta chains from a single sample sequenced in a study of control samples from healthy donors and cancer patients. TCRdb's copy holds only in-frame clones and misses some; the assay was immunoSEQ multiplex PCR. The data show roughly 100,000 clones, with more than 85% seen just once and about 1.3% held by the top ten. Sequencing was done on a sample of blood. All receptors come from a woman aged 45-59 years in good health.

The chain recombines TRBV2 with TRBJ1-6; D perhaps matches TRBD1 (5 bases). Germline V gene sequence: CDR1 SNHLY, CDR2 FYNNEI. V was trimmed by 1 base and J by 11 bases, leaving 12 bases between them. The CDR3 is made up of 14 amino acids. CDR3 residues: CASSEGQRATPLHF. Here the CDR3 DNA reads TGTGCCAGCAGTGAAGGACAGAGGGCTACACCCCTCCACTTT.

The chain employs TRBV11-3 and TRBJ2-5; TRBD1 aligns across 8 bases. Germline values: CDR1 SGHNT, CDR2 YENEEA. The CDR3 contains 12 residues. Unmatched junction bases numbered 2, after V lost 6 bases and J lost 5 bases. CDR3 in DNA: TGTGCCAGCAGTCGACAGGGGGAGACCCAGTACTTC. It specifies CASSRQGETQYF.

The J gene is TRBJ1-2, the V gene TRBV5-6; no clear D gene. CDR1 and CDR2 from the germline V gene are SGHDT and YYEEEE. The ends were cut back, 4 bases at V and 3 bases at J, with 7 bases in the middle. The length of the CDR3 is 12 residues. CDR3 nucleotide sequence: TGTGCCAGCAGCCCGGGCTACTATGGCTACACCTTC. It encodes CASSPGYYGYTF.

The chain is built from TRBV7-9 and TRBJ2-3, with 9 bases identical to TRBD1. Germline CDR1 and CDR2: SEHNR and FQNEAQ (reference sequence). The V segment lost 4 bases and the J segment 3 bases; nucleotides outside the gene matches: 14. The CDR3 runs to 18 residues. CDR3 in DNA: TGTGCCAGCAGCTATACATCGACGGCGACAGGGGGGACAGATACGCAGTATTTT. Its translation is CASSYTSTATGGTDTQYF.

V gene TRBV13 combines with J gene TRBJ1-1, with D unresolved. CDR1 and CDR2 (germline): PRHDT, FYEKMQ (reference sequence). The CDR3 consists of 14 residues. The V end was cut by 5 bases, the J end by 5 bases, with 15 bases between. The CDR3 coding sequence is TGTGCCAGCAGCCTAACTCGTCTTAGTACTGAAGCTTTCTTT. It yields the protein CASSLTRLSTEAFF.

The V and J genes are TRBV4-2 and TRBJ2-3, with 8 bases fitting TRBD2. Germline CDR1 reads LGHNA; CDR2 reads YNFKEQ. The CDR3 loop spans 16 amino acids. After removal of 0 bases from V and 4 bases from J, the junction contained 6 bases not matched to a gene. The CDR3 DNA reads TGTGCCAGCAGCCAAGATTGGGATAGCGGGGCAGATACGCAGTATTTT. This translates into CASSQDWDSGADTQYF.

This chain joins TRBV4-2 and TRBJ1-4; 9 nucleotides agree with TRBD1. V dropped 1 base and J dropped 5; count of bases not matched to a gene: 5. CDR3 size: 16 residues. Germline V gene sequence: CDR1 LGHNA, CDR2 YNFKEQ. The CDR3 loop is CASSQAPTGGNEKLFF. CDR3 coding DNA: TGTGCCAGCAGCCAAGCCCCCACAGGGGGCAATGAAAAACTGTTTTTT.

V gene TRBV24-1 combines with J gene TRBJ1-5, with TRBD1 matching over 7 bases. V lost 3 bases to trimming and J lost 0 bases; unmatched junction nucleotides: 4. Germline CDR1 is KGHDR and CDR2 is SFDVKD. This CDR3 has 16 amino acids. The CDR3 nucleotides are TGTGCCACCAGTGATCAACAGGGGAGTAGCAATCAGCCCCAGCATTTT. This encodes CATSDQQGSSNQPQHF.

This clone was detected once. The V gene is TRBV19, the J gene TRBJ2-5, with 14 bases that match TRBD2. Trimming cost V 5 bases and J 5 bases; bases outside gene matches: 10. The CDR3 has 17 residues. Germline-derived CDR1 and CDR2 are LNHDA and SQIVND (reference sequence). The CDR3 region has the DNA TGTGCCAGTAGTGCGGGACTAGCGGGAGATTTTGCGGAGACCCAGTACTTC. It yields the protein CASSAGLAGDFAETQYF. The full variable domain, completed using reference TRBV19 and TRBJ2-5, is DGGITQSPKYLFRKEGQNVTLSCEQNLNHDAMYWYRQDPGQGLRLIYYSQIVNDFQKGDIAEGYSVSREKKESFPLTVTSAQKNPTAFYLCASSAGLAGDFAETQYFGPGTRLLVL.

This chain connects TRBV7-9 to TRBJ2-5; D not certain. Per the germline V gene, CDR1 is SEHNR and CDR2 is FQNEAQ (reference sequence). This CDR3 is 11 amino acids long. V gave up 4 bases and J gave up 1 base, with 1 base separating them. As DNA, the CDR3 is TGTGCCAGCAGCTCCCAAGAGACCCAGTACTTC. This encodes CASSSQETQYF.

This clone was counted once. This chain links TRBV20-1 with TRBJ1-1; D call uncertain. This CDR3 is built from 11 residues. The ends were cut back, 6 bases at V and 3 bases at J, with 8 bases in the middle. Germline loops: CDR1 DFQATT, CDR2 SNEGSKA (reference sequence). CDR3 region: CSALWDTEAFF. As DNA, the CDR3 is TGCAGTGCCCTGTGGGACACTGAAGCTTTCTTT.

The chain combines TRBV3-1 (or the pseudogene TRBV3-2) with TRBJ1-1; D gene ambiguous. The CDR3 totals 12 residues. V was clipped by 0 bases and J by 11 bases, with 10 bases between them. Germline CDR1 is LGHDT and CDR2 is YNNKEL (reference sequence). The CDR3 bases are TGTGCCAGCAGCCAAGAGTTTGCCGGGGCTTTCTTT. Residues: CASSQEFAGAFF.

The rearrangement links TRBV19 to TRBJ1-1; D may be TRBD1 (6 bases). The CDR3 covers 15 residues. Germline V CDR1 and CDR2: LNHDA, SQIVND (reference sequence). The germline V and J ends were trimmed by 1 base and 4 bases, with 13 bases remaining between them. CDR3 protein: CASSIGRGRGTEAFF. The CDR3 nucleotides read TGTGCCAGTAGTATAGGCAGGGGTCGGGGCACTGAAGCTTTCTTT.

There are a few counts of this clone. The chain joins TRBV20-1 to TRBJ1-2, with a possible D match to TRBD1 (6 bases). Per germline, CDR1 DFQATT and CDR2 SNEGSKA (reference sequence). The CDR3 consists of 13 residues. The ends were cut back, 3 bases at V and 4 bases at J, with 12 bases in the middle. The CDR3 nucleotides are TGCAGTGCTAGTTTATTACAGGGCTATGGCTACACCTTC. Its protein product is CSASLLQGYGYTF.

This chain links TRBV7-3 with TRBJ2-5; tentative D call: TRBD1 (6 bases). Germline V gene sequence: CDR1 SGHTA, CDR2 FQGTGA. Trimming left V 4 bases short and J 5 bases short, with 11 bases between. The CDR3 loop spans 13 amino acids. For the CDR3, the DNA is TGTGCCAGCAGCTCGGGACAATTTGAGACCCAGTACTTC. Its translation: CASSSGQFETQYF.

The chain links TRBV27 to TRBJ2-3; weak D call: TRBD2 (6 bases). The CDR3 consists of 16 residues. V was shortened by 5 bases and J by 2 bases, with 17 bases between the two germline ends. Germline V gene data show CDR1 as MNHEY and CDR2 as SMNVEV (reference sequence). CDR3 sequence reads: CASSPFVAGLTDTQYF. CDR3 in DNA: TGTGCCAGCAGTCCGTTTGTCGCGGGACTCACAGATACGCAGTATTTT.

This chain uses TRBV9 with TRBJ1-2; D perhaps matches TRBD1 (5 bases). This CDR3 has 15 amino acids. V shed 0 bases and J shed 6 bases, with 15 bases lying between them. The germline gives CDR1 SGDLS, CDR2 YYNGEE. CDR3 DNA sequence: TGTGCCAGCAGCGTAGGGGAGGGGCGCGTAAATGGCTACACCTTC. Residues: CASSVGEGRVNGYTF.

The chain combines TRBV19 with TRBJ1-2, with 10 bases matching TRBD1. The V gene end was trimmed by 6 bases and the J gene end by 11 bases; junction bases not matched to a gene: 15. The CDR3 spans 15 residues. Germline V gives CDR1 LNHDA, CDR2 SQIVND (reference sequence). The CDR3 coding sequence is TGTGCCAGTAGGGGATGGACAGGGGGTATGTCGAGTTACACCTTC. It codes for CASRGWTGGMSSYTF.